One and the same sample provided the 28 T cell receptor beta chains below, sequenced in a study of shared clonotypes between healthy human individuals. TCRdb keeps only in-frame clones here, not all; method: immunoSEQ multiplex PCR. The repertoire has about 1.1 million clones, 70% to 80% of them found once; the top ten carry roughly 0.83%. The specimen sequenced was memory CD4+ T cells from PBMCs. As to subset: CD45RA-negative fraction. The receptor source for this set is a man aged 18 to 29 in good health. Some clones in this sample may be carry-over from other donors' samples.

This chain uses TRBV6-5 with TRBJ1-2; unclear D gene. Germline CDR1 reads MNHEY; CDR2 reads SVGAGI. This CDR3 has 12 residues. The V and J ends lost 10 bases and 4 bases respectively, with 13 bases between them. Here the CDR3 DNA reads TGTGCCACCATATACCGAGGCTATGGCTACACCTTC. Amino acids: CATIYRGYGYTF.

The chain recombines TRBV5-1 with TRBJ1-1; D uncertain. V was clipped by 4 bases and J by 1 base, with 17 bases between them. The CDR3 is made up of 16 amino acids. Per the germline V gene, CDR1 is SGHRS and CDR2 is YFSETQ. The CDR3: CASSPGPRGGNTEAFF. The CDR3 nucleotides are TGCGCCAGCAGCCCAGGACCCCGCGGAGGGAACACTGAAGCTTTCTTT.

V gene TRBV7-9 combines with J gene TRBJ2-7; 7 nucleotides align to TRBD2. With 1 base clipped from V and 1 base from J, the junction kept 7 bases outside the gene matches. CDR3 length: 16 residues. Germline V lookup: CDR1 SEHNR, CDR2 FQNEAQ (reference sequence). In DNA form, the CDR3 reads TGTGCCAGCAGCTTAGAGCGGGGAGGGCCATCCTACGAGCAGTACTTC. It yields the protein CASSLERGGPSYEQYF.

This chain's CDR3 is CASRRGWEPNQPQHF. The DNA for the CDR3 is TGCGCCAGCAGGAGGGGATGGGAGCCGAATCAGCCCCAGCATTTT. V usage is TRBV10-2 and J usage is TRBJ1-5; maybe TRBD1 (5 bases). Trimming cost V 6 bases and J 4 bases, with 16 bases left between them. This CDR3 is built from 15 residues. Germline V gene data show CDR1 as WSHSY and CDR2 as SAAADI.

This clone occurred many times. The chain employs TRBV4-2 and TRBJ2-1; D is unclear. CDR3 length: 13 residues. The germline V and J ends were trimmed by 8 bases and 6 bases, with 14 bases remaining between them. The germline CDR1 and CDR2 sequences are LGHNA and YNFKEQ. The CDR3 region is CASSSGPSNEQFF. CDR3 bases: TGTGCCAGCTCTTCCGGGCCGAGCAATGAGCAGTTCTTC.

This chain joins TRBV7-2 and TRBJ1-2; a weak D match, TRBD1 (6 bases). V was clipped by 2 bases and J by 8 bases, with 15 bases between them. CDR1 is SGHTA, CDR2 FQGNSA, per germline. The CDR3 spans 14 residues. In nucleotides, the CDR3 is TGTGCCAGCAGCTTACCTGGGGGCGCGTTAGGCTACACCTTC. Amino acid sequence: CASSLPGGALGYTF.

The chain carries TRBV19 and TRBJ1-5; weak D call: TRBD1 (6 bases). CDR1 is LNHDA and CDR2 is SQIVND in the germline V gene (reference sequence). This CDR3 spans 16 amino acids. V was clipped by 3 bases and J by 7 bases, with 19 bases between them. The CDR3, as DNA: TGTGCCAGTAGTATTTTGGGGACAAAACCAACACAGCCCCAGCATTTT. Protein product: CASSILGTKPTQPQHF.

The chain recombines TRBV6-1 with TRBJ1-6; tentatively, D is TRBD1 (5 bases). Germline V lookup: CDR1 MNHNS, CDR2 SASEGT. Trimming left V 2 bases short and J 10 bases short, with 12 bases between. The CDR3 has 14 amino acids. The CDR3 coding sequence is TGTGCCAGCAGTGAACTCGGGGGAGGGTCACCCCTCCACTTT. Amino acids: CASSELGGGSPLHF.

The chain joins TRBV14 to TRBJ2-4; D is unresolved. CDR1 and CDR2 (germline): SGHDN, FVKESK. The V gene lost 4 bases and the J gene lost 0 bases, with 4 bases spanning the gap. The CDR3 is made up of 13 amino acids. CDR3 protein: CASSRTAKNIQYF. The CDR3 DNA reads as TGTGCCAGCAGCCGGACAGCCAAAAACATTCAGTACTTC. The full variable domain, rest sourced from reference TRBV14 and TRBJ2-4, is EAGVTQFPSHSVIEKGQTVTLRCDPISGHDNLYWYRRVMGKEIKFLLHFVKESKQDESGMPNNRFLAERTGGTYSTLKVQPAELEDSGVYFCASSRTAKNIQYFGAGTRLSVL.

The chain carries TRBV2 and TRBJ2-2, with TRBD1 identical over 7 bases. CDR1 is SNHLY, CDR2 FYNNEI, per germline. This CDR3 region has 14 residues. V lost 6 bases to trimming and J lost 0 bases; unmatched junction nucleotides: 1. This CDR3 is CASRDRSNTGELFF. The CDR3 bases are TGTGCCAGCAGGGACAGGTCGAACACCGGGGAGCTGTTTTTT.

The V gene is TRBV27, the J gene TRBJ1-2, with TRBD1 matching over 7 bases. Germline lookup yields CDR1 MNHEY and CDR2 SMNVEV (reference sequence). V was clipped by 0 bases and J by 7 bases; unmatched bases: 5. The CDR3 consists of 14 residues. The CDR3 loop is CASSLSQGEGGYTF. The CDR3 bases are TGTGCCAGCAGTTTATCCCAGGGGGAGGGTGGCTACACCTTC.

The V call is TRBV7-3, the J call TRBJ1-1, with a weak D call TRBD1 (5 bases). CDR3 length: 15 residues. In germline, CDR1 is SGHTA, CDR2 FQGTGA. V lost 2 bases to trimming and J lost 4 bases, with 14 bases between them. CDR3 sequence reads: CASSLRGREATEAFF. In DNA form, the CDR3 reads TGTGCCAGCAGCTTACGTGGCAGGGAAGCCACTGAAGCTTTCTTT.

CDR3 nucleotides: TGCAGTGCTAGATTGCGGGAGTTGGCGTTCTTC. It translates to CSARLRELAFF. This chain uses TRBV20-1 with TRBJ2-1, with TRBD2 matching 7 bases. From germline, CDR1 is DFQATT and CDR2 SNEGSKA (reference sequence). The CDR3 has 11 amino acids. J gave up 15 bases and V 2 bases, and 7 bases lay outside the gene matches.

In its sample, this clone was seen a few times. The chain is built from TRBV7-3 and TRBJ2-1, with TRBD2 matching over 9 bases. Looked up from germline, CDR1 is SGHTA and CDR2 is FQGTGA. There are 16 residues in the CDR3. With 5 bases clipped from V and 7 bases from J, the junction kept 12 bases outside the gene matches. The DNA for the CDR3 is TGTGCCAGCAGCGACGGCAGCGGGAGGTTATATAATGAGCAGTTCTTC. This translates into CASSDGSGRLYNEQFF.

V and J are TRBV9 and TRBJ1-2; D perhaps matches TRBD1 (5 bases). The CDR3 sequence is 12 residues long. V was trimmed by 7 bases and J by 3 bases, leaving 10 bases between them. Germline-derived CDR1 and CDR2 are SGDLS and YYNGEE. The chain's CDR3 is CASRGIDYGYTF. The CDR3 nucleotides are TGTGCCAGCCGGGGGATCGACTATGGCTACACCTTC.

The chain couples TRBV7-7 to TRBJ2-6; no reliable D call. This CDR3 comprises 14 residues. The V and J ends lost 2 bases and 4 bases respectively, with 6 bases between them. In germline, CDR1 is SSHAT, CDR2 FNYEAQ (reference sequence). CDR3 DNA: TGTGCCAGCAGCTTAATCTCGGGGGCCAACGTCCTGACTTTC. This codes for CASSLISGANVLTF.

The rearrangement links TRBV28 to TRBJ2-7, with 8 nucleotides matching TRBD2. This CDR3 has 12 amino acids. Germline V gene data show CDR1 as MDHEN and CDR2 as SYDVKM. The CDR3 region has the DNA TGTCAAAGCGGGAGCTCCGCGTACGAGCAGTACTTC. It translates to CQSGSSAYEQYF.

The rearrangement joins TRBV5-1 to TRBJ1-1, with 8 positions matching TRBD1. From germline, CDR1 is SGHRS and CDR2 YFSETQ. The CDR3 is 13 residues long. J lost 10 bases, V lost 1 base, and 6 bases had no gene match. CDR3 loop: CASSLTGGPGAFF. The CDR3 coding sequence is TGCGCCAGCAGCTTGACAGGGGGTCCAGGAGCTTTCTTT.

A few counts support this clone. The chain employs TRBV25-1 and TRBJ1-3, with TRBD1 identical over 7 bases. The CDR3 is made up of 16 amino acids. Germline CDR1 and CDR2: MGHDK and SYGVNS. The V segment lost 3 bases and the J segment 0 bases; nucleotides outside the gene matches: 5. This CDR3 reads CASSEGTVPSGNTIYF. The CDR3 bases are TGTGCCAGCAGTGAGGGGACAGTTCCCTCTGGAAACACCATATATTTT. Looking up the rest from reference TRBV25-1 and TRBJ1-3 gives the full variable domain: EADIYQTPRYLVIGTGKKITLECSQTMGHDKMYWYQQDPGMELHLIHYSYGVNSTEKGDLSSESTVSRIRTEHFPLTLESARPSHTSQYLCASSEGTVPSGNTIYFGEGSWLTVV.

The chain carries TRBV28 and TRBJ2-7; the D gene is possibly TRBD2 (6 bases). The V end lost 3 bases, the J end lost 4 bases, and 10 bases lay between the germline ends. The CDR3 runs to 13 residues. In germline, CDR1 is MDHEN, CDR2 SYDVKM. CDR3 nucleotides: TGTGCCAGCAGTTTGCCGACTAGTTACGAGCAGTACTTC. Translating gives CASSLPTSYEQYF.

This chain's CDR3 is CASSRQSLNTGELFF. Written as DNA, the CDR3 is TGTGCCAGCAGCCGCCAAAGTTTGAACACCGGGGAGCTGTTTTTT. The chain has TRBV5-5 and TRBJ2-2; no firm D call. Germline V CDR1 and CDR2: SGHKS, YYEKEE (reference sequence). The CDR3 loop spans 15 amino acids. Trimming stripped 4 bases from V and 1 base from J, with 11 bases between.

This sequence joins TRBV7-2 and TRBJ2-5; 8 bases are shared with TRBD1. CDR1 is SGHTA and CDR2 is FQGNSA in the germline V gene. The CDR3 runs to 15 residues. The V gene end was trimmed by 1 base and the J gene end by 5 bases; junction bases not matched to a gene: 6. The CDR3: CASSLGGQGRETQYF. In DNA, the CDR3 is TGTGCCAGCAGCTTAGGCGGACAGGGACGCGAGACCCAGTACTTC. Full variable domain (rest looked up from reference TRBV7-2 and TRBJ2-5): GAGVSQSPSNKVTEKGKDVELRCDPISGHTALYWYRQSLGQGLEFLIYFQGNSAPDKSGLPSDRFSAERTGGSVSTLTIQRTQQEDSAVYLCASSLGGQGRETQYFGPGTRLLVL.

The chain employs TRBV5-3 and TRBJ2-4, with D perhaps TRBD1 or TRBD2 (5 bases each). TRBV5-3 is reported as an ORF; its role is uncertain. V lost 4 bases and J 4 bases, leaving 18 bases between the germline ends. CDR3 length: 16 amino acids. CDR3 coding DNA: TGTGCCAGAAGCATAAAAAGCCGGGACGGAAAAAACATTCAGTACTTC. Translating it yields CARSIKSRDGKNIQYF.

V and J are TRBV18 and TRBJ2-1; a possible D gene is TRBD2 (6 bases). The V and J ends lost 2 bases and 5 bases respectively, with 16 bases between them. The germline gives CDR1 KGHSH, CDR2 LQKENI. The CDR3 totals 16 residues. For the CDR3, the DNA is TGTGCCAGCTCACCAGCGAACAGCGGGTGGGACAATGAGCAGTTCTTC. Its translation: CASSPANSGWDNEQFF.

This chain connects TRBV29-1 to TRBJ1-1; weak D call: TRBD1 (6 bases). This CDR3 has 13 amino acids. V was cut by 6 bases and J by 5 bases, with 16 bases left in between. CDR1 and CDR2 from the germline V gene are SQVTM and ANQGSEA. The CDR3 nucleotides are TGCAGCGTCAACACAGGGAGTGGGACTGAAGCTTTCTTT. It translates to CSVNTGSGTEAFF.

J is TRBJ2-2 and V is TRBV5-4; D remains unclear. The CDR3 totals 15 residues. The germline V and J ends were trimmed by 1 base and 0 bases, with 7 bases remaining between them. From germline, CDR1 is SGHNT and CDR2 YYREEE (reference sequence). The CDR3 DNA reads as TGTGCCAGCAGCTTGCTGGGTGCGAACACCGGGGAGCTGTTTTTT. Translating gives CASSLLGANTGELFF. The full variable domain, completed using reference TRBV5-4 and TRBJ2-2, is ETGVTQSPTHLIKTRGQQVTLRCSSQSGHNTVSWYQQALGQGPQFIFQYYREEENGRGNFPPRFSGLQFPNYSSELNVNALELDDSALYLCASSLLGANTGELFFGEGSRLTVL.

CDR3: CASSAPGQGPLEEQYF. CDR3 DNA sequence: TGTGCCAGCAGTGCCCCGGGACAGGGGCCGTTGGAGGAGCAGTACTTC. J is TRBJ2-7 and V is TRBV28; 10 nucleotides agree with TRBD1. The CDR3 sequence is 16 residues long. With 5 bases clipped from V and 7 bases from J, the junction kept 14 bases outside the gene matches. CDR1 is MDHEN and CDR2 is SYDVKM in the germline V gene. Looking up the rest from reference TRBV28 and TRBJ2-7 gives the full variable domain: DVKVTQSSRYLVKRTGEKVFLECVQDMDHENMFWYRQDPGLGLRLIYFSYDVKMKEKGDIPEGYSVSREKKERFSLILESASTNQTSMYLCASSAPGQGPLEEQYFGPGTRLTVT.

V gene TRBV4-1 combines with J gene TRBJ2-7; D possibly corresponds to TRBD2 (7 bases). This CDR3 has 15 amino acids. CDR1 is MGHRA and CDR2 is YSYEKL in the germline V gene. The V gene lost 1 base and the J gene lost 2 bases, with 12 bases spanning the gap. CDR3 sequence (DNA): TGCGCCAGCAGCCAAGGGGGAGGGGGGACCTACGAGCAGTACTTC. Translated: CASSQGGGGTYEQYF.